These 28 T cell receptor beta chains share one sample of origin, sequenced in a study of control samples from healthy donors and cancer patients. Libraries were prepared by immunoSEQ multiplex PCR; TCRdb keeps only in-frame clonotypes and omits some of them. The table shows around 190,000 clones, with 90% occurring only once. The sequenced material came from blood. These TCRs come from a woman aged 50 to 60 in good health.

The V gene is TRBV12-5, the J gene TRBJ2-2; the D call may be TRBD1 or TRBD2 (6 bases each). Germline V gives CDR1 LGHNT, CDR2 FRNRAP. This CDR3 region has 14 residues. Trimming left V 4 bases short and J 4 bases short, with 10 bases between. The CDR3 DNA sequence: TGTGCTAGTGGTTCCGGGGGCGGCACCGGGGAGCTGTTTTTT. Its translation: CASGSGGGTGELFF.

The V call is TRBV4-1, the J call TRBJ2-3; tentative D call: TRBD1 (6 bases). The CDR3 loop spans 15 amino acids. V lost 4 bases to trimming and J lost 6 bases, with 17 bases between them. Germline V gives CDR1 MGHRA, CDR2 YSYEKL. The DNA for the CDR3 is TGCGCCAGCAGCCCCATTGCAGGGGCATGGGATACGCAGTATTTT. Translation gives CASSPIAGAWDTQYF.

This CDR3 reads CASSAGTGSYNEQFF. The DNA of the CDR3 is TGTGCCAGCAGCGCGGGGACTGGATCCTACAATGAGCAGTTCTTC. This chain uses TRBV7-8 with TRBJ2-1; D is possibly TRBD2 (6 bases). The CDR3 sequence is 15 residues long. The V gene's germline CDR1 is SGHVS and CDR2 FQNEAQ. V shed 5 bases and J shed 1 base, with 12 bases lying between them.

A note on this clone: Other DNA sequences in this specimen translate into the identical CDR3. This sequence joins TRBV28 and TRBJ1-2, with D perhaps matching TRBD1 (5 bases). The V end lost 3 bases, the J end lost 7 bases, and 9 bases lay between the germline ends. The CDR3 is 12 residues long. Looked up from germline, CDR1 is MDHEN and CDR2 is SYDVKM. CDR3 DNA sequence: TGTGCCAGCAGTTTTAAGGGGAGTGGCTACACCTTC. It encodes CASSFKGSGYTF.

The V and J genes are TRBV27 and TRBJ2-7, with D maybe TRBD2 (5 bases). V lost 10 bases to trimming and J lost 4 bases, with 14 bases between them. This CDR3 has 12 amino acids. Germline assignment: CDR1 MNHEY and CDR2 SMNVEV (reference sequence). CDR3 loop: CATRGPSYEQYF. CDR3 sequence (DNA): TGTGCCACCAGAGGGCCCTCTTACGAGCAGTACTTC.

The CDR3 protein is CAWSLGASYNEQFF. The CDR3 region has the DNA TGTGCCTGGAGCCTAGGAGCCTCCTACAATGAGCAGTTCTTC. The V gene is TRBV30, the J gene TRBJ2-1; D gene ambiguous. The CDR3 length is 14 residues. Germline V gives CDR1 GTSNPN, CDR2 SVGIG (reference sequence). The germline V and J ends were trimmed by 3 bases and 0 bases, with 9 bases remaining between them.

Only one count was recorded for this clone. This chain links TRBV6-6 with TRBJ2-3; D call uncertain. The germline CDR1 and CDR2 sequences are MNHNY and SVGAGI (reference sequence). The V gene lost 5 bases and the J gene lost 6 bases, with 12 bases spanning the gap. This CDR3 comprises 13 residues. The CDR3 loop reads CASSAQVRDTQYF. The CDR3 nucleotides are TGTGCCAGCAGTGCCCAGGTTCGGGATACGCAGTATTTT.

CDR3 sequence (DNA): TGTGCCAGCAGTCCCCGGGGAGAGGCCTACGAGCAGTACTTC. Its protein is CASSPRGEAYEQYF. This chain links TRBV28 with TRBJ2-7, with D perhaps matching TRBD2 (5 bases). Germline V gene sequence: CDR1 MDHEN, CDR2 SYDVKM. Trimming stripped 5 bases from V and 2 bases from J, with 13 bases between. The CDR3 extends over 14 amino acids.

The rearrangement links TRBV2 to TRBJ1-1; D gene ambiguous. Germline V CDR1 and CDR2: SNHLY, FYNNEI. V shed 6 bases and J shed 1 base, with 9 bases lying between them. This CDR3 is built from 13 residues. CDR3 nucleotide sequence: TGTGCCAGCAGGGCCGACGGGAACACTGAAGCTTTCTTT. It yields the protein CASRADGNTEAFF.

The chain carries TRBV5-1 and TRBJ2-3, with D hard to call. Germline assignment: CDR1 SGHRS and CDR2 YFSETQ. Trimming stripped 4 bases from V and 2 bases from J, with 5 bases between. This CDR3 contains 12 residues. DNA for the CDR3: TGCGCCAGCAGCGAAAACACAGATACGCAGTATTTT. Translating it yields CASSENTDTQYF.

The gene calls are TRBV18 and TRBJ1-5; no reliable D call. The germline V gene encodes CDR1 KGHSH and CDR2 LQKENI. V was pared by 1 base and J by 3 bases, with 10 bases between. CDR3 length equals 15 residues. This CDR3 reads CASSPQGAHNQPQHF. CDR3 nucleotide sequence: TGTGCCAGCTCACCACAGGGCGCTCACAATCAGCCCCAGCATTTT.

The chain recombines TRBV5-1 with TRBJ1-4; no firm D call. Germline CDR1 and CDR2: SGHRS and YFSETQ. Trimming pared 1 base from V and 3 bases from J, leaving 7 bases between. The CDR3 length is 14 residues. CDR3 sequence reads: CASSLSGANEKLFF. CDR3 in DNA: TGCGCCAGCAGCTTGAGCGGGGCTAATGAAAAACTGTTTTTT.

The chain employs TRBV4-1 and TRBJ2-3; D not resolved. The CDR3 extends over 14 amino acids. Germline V gene sequence: CDR1 MGHRA, CDR2 YSYEKL. The germline V and J ends were trimmed by 0 bases and 3 bases, with 7 bases remaining between them. CDR3 DNA sequence: TGCGCCAGCAGCCAAGACACCAGAACAGATACGCAGTATTTT. Protein: CASSQDTRTDTQYF.

The chain carries TRBV11-2 and TRBJ1-2, with a possible D match to TRBD1 (6 bases). CDR3 length: 14 residues. Germline V gene sequence: CDR1 SGHAT, CDR2 FQNNGV. Trimming left V 0 bases short and J 4 bases short, with 9 bases between. The CDR3 here is CASSLDRGTYGYTF. The CDR3 bases are TGTGCCAGCAGCTTAGACAGGGGCACCTATGGCTACACCTTC.

This clone came up a few times. This chain links TRBV6-1 with TRBJ1-1; 7 bases are shared with TRBD1. The CDR3 runs 20 residues. The germline V gene encodes CDR1 MNHNS and CDR2 SASEGT. Trimming took 2 bases from V and 0 from J; bases not matched to a gene: 18. CDR3 in DNA: TGTGCCAGCAGTGAATGGCGCAGGGGGTTAGTTGGCTCTATGAACACTGAAGCTTTCTTT. Protein sequence: CASSEWRRGLVGSMNTEAFF.

The chain recombines TRBV4-2 with TRBJ2-1, with 10 nucleotides matching TRBD2. V dropped 4 bases and J dropped 8; count of bases not matched to a gene: 11. This CDR3 has 16 amino acids. Germline CDR1 is LGHNA and CDR2 is YNFKEQ. The CDR3 spells CASSPPTSGDSHEQFF. CDR3 sequence (DNA): TGTGCCAGCAGCCCCCCAACTAGCGGGGATTCCCATGAGCAGTTCTTC.

The chain is built from TRBV15 and TRBJ1-2, with a tentative D call TRBD1 (6 bases). The V gene lost 0 bases and the J gene lost 7 bases, with 12 bases spanning the gap. This CDR3 is built from 14 residues. Looked up from germline, CDR1 is LNHNV and CDR2 is YYDKDF (reference sequence). The CDR3 loop reads CATSRDIAGAGYTF. The CDR3 DNA is TGTGCCACCAGCAGAGATATAGCAGGGGCTGGCTACACCTTC.

The genes are TRBV18 and TRBJ1-5; maybe TRBD1 (6 bases). The CDR3 totals 14 residues. The germline V gene has CDR1 KGHSH and CDR2 LQKENI. Trimming removed 5 bases at V and 3 bases at J, with 11 bases between. CDR3: CASSGRGYNQPQHF. DNA for the CDR3: TGTGCCAGCTCAGGTAGGGGGTACAATCAGCCCCAGCATTTT.

The chain couples TRBV24-1 to TRBJ2-5, with 8 nucleotides matching TRBD2. CDR1 and CDR2 (germline): KGHDR, SFDVKD. There are 13 residues in the CDR3. J lost 5 bases, V lost 7 bases, and 5 bases had no gene match. Here the CDR3 reads CATSSGGPETQYF. Written as DNA, the CDR3 is TGTGCCACCAGCTCGGGGGGGCCCGAGACCCAGTACTTC.

The gene calls are TRBV5-1 and TRBJ2-7; no clear D gene. Germline lookup yields CDR1 SGHRS and CDR2 YFSETQ. Trimming pared 0 bases from V and 2 bases from J, leaving 12 bases between. CDR3 length: 15 amino acids. CDR3 amino acids: CASSLDTLGAYEQYF. The CDR3 nucleotides read TGCGCCAGCAGCTTGGACACCTTGGGCGCCTACGAGCAGTACTTC.

In DNA, the CDR3 is TGTGCCAGTAGTCCCGGACGGACGGATAATTCACCCCTCCACTTT. It yields the protein CASSPGRTDNSPLHF. The chain is built from TRBV19 and TRBJ1-6, with D unresolved. The CDR3 runs to 15 residues. V was clipped by 5 bases and J by 5 bases, with 13 bases between them. Germline V lookup: CDR1 LNHDA, CDR2 SQIVND (reference sequence).

The chain uses TRBV5-1 and TRBJ1-6; D not resolved. Germline loops: CDR1 SGHRS, CDR2 YFSETQ. This CDR3 is built from 12 residues. V shed 0 bases and J shed 14 bases, with 9 bases lying between them. The CDR3 DNA follows: TGCGCCAGCAGCTTGGAGGGCCTCACCCTCCACTTT. The encoded protein is CASSLEGLTLHF.

The sample holds many counts of this clone. The V call is TRBV6-5, the J call TRBJ1-1; no firm D call. Germline CDR1 reads MNHEY; CDR2 reads SVGAGI. This CDR3 is built from 14 residues. V was clipped by 6 bases and J by 5 bases, with 16 bases between them. CDR3 nucleotides: TGTGCCAGCAGGGTTAACAGCGGACCTACTGAAGCTTTCTTT. It is translated as CASRVNSGPTEAFF.

The chain employs TRBV14 and TRBJ2-5, with 8 bases fitting TRBD2. The CDR3 consists of 15 residues. J lost 5 bases, V lost 2 bases, and 7 bases had no gene match. Germline V CDR1 and CDR2: SGHDN, FVKESK. CDR3 loop: CASSQSGLAGETQYF. The CDR3 region has the DNA TGTGCCAGCAGCCAAAGCGGACTAGCCGGCGAGACCCAGTACTTC.

The gene calls are TRBV7-2 and TRBJ1-6; D unclear. The CDR3 totals 14 residues. In germline, CDR1 is SGHTA, CDR2 FQGNSA. V lost 7 bases and J lost 5, with 12 bases in between. CDR3 amino acids: CASTRQGNNSPLHF. Written as DNA, the CDR3 is TGTGCCAGCACACGGCAAGGGAATAATTCACCCCTCCACTTT.

This clone was seen a few times. J is TRBJ1-2 and V is TRBV6-1; D is ambiguous. Trimming stripped 0 bases from V and 4 bases from J, with 9 bases between. The germline CDR1 and CDR2 sequences are MNHNS and SASEGT. CDR3 size: 14 residues. CDR3 DNA: TGTGCCAGCAGTGAAGCCGGGTGCACCTATGGCTACACCTTC. This codes for CASSEAGCTYGYTF.

This chain links TRBV28 with TRBJ1-2; 8 nucleotides match TRBD1. This CDR3 is built from 14 residues. Germline assignment: CDR1 MDHEN and CDR2 SYDVKM. V trimming: 3 bases; J trimming: 4 bases; junction bases outside the gene matches: 4. CDR3 in DNA: TGTGCCAGCAGTTTTGGACAGGGACTCTATGGCTACACCTTC. Protein sequence: CASSFGQGLYGYTF.

The chain carries TRBV28 and TRBJ2-1, with D maybe TRBD1 (6 bases). Germline-derived CDR1 and CDR2 are MDHEN and SYDVKM. The CDR3 totals 12 residues. Deletions cut 5 bases from V and 9 bases from J, with 11 bases between. The CDR3 loop is CASSLNRVEQFF. The CDR3 region has the DNA TGTGCCAGCAGTCTAAACAGGGTTGAGCAGTTCTTC.